These 18 T cell receptor beta chains were sequenced from one sample in a study of Tregs in tolerant kidney transplant recipients. The repertoire was sequenced with immunoSEQ multiplex PCR; TCRdb's copy has only in-frame clones and lacks some. This table holds around 30,000 clones, over 65% found once. The antigens for these receptors are not known. The sequencing sample was made of Tregs from blood cultured with allogeneic cells. These receptors were taken from a human donor in good health.

This chain joins TRBV15 and TRBJ2-5; TRBD1 might be the D (6 bases). V dropped 0 bases and J dropped 2 bases, with 10 bases sitting between them. Germline-derived CDR1 and CDR2 are LNHNV and YYDKDF (reference sequence). The CDR3 totals 15 residues. In DNA form, the CDR3 reads TGTGCCACCAGCAGAGACACACAGGGACAAGAGACCCAGTACTTC. As protein: CATSRDTQGQETQYF.

In DNA form, the CDR3 reads TGTGCCAGCAGCCCCCAGCTTTCTAGGGTCACAGATACGCAGTATTTT. Translated, it gives CASSPQLSRVTDTQYF. The V gene is TRBV7-9, the J gene TRBJ2-3; D gene unclear. Trimming removed 5 bases at V and 2 bases at J, with 17 bases between. The CDR3 consists of 16 residues. Germline V gene sequence: CDR1 SEHNR, CDR2 FQNEAQ (reference sequence).

This sequence joins TRBV11-3 and TRBJ2-1; D is unresolved. Looked up from germline, CDR1 is SGHNT and CDR2 is YENEEA. V shed 2 bases and J shed 6 bases, with 5 bases lying between them. CDR3 size: 12 residues. CDR3 in amino acids: CASSLSVNEQFF. CDR3 coding DNA: TGTGCCAGCAGCTTATCCGTCAATGAGCAGTTCTTC.

This clone was detected only once. The V gene is TRBV5-6, the J gene TRBJ2-7; D gene unclear. The V gene lost 0 bases and the J gene lost 6 bases, with 13 bases spanning the gap. The CDR3 runs 14 residues. In germline, CDR1 is SGHDT, CDR2 YYEEEE. CDR3: CASSLGLSFSEQYF. The CDR3 bases are TGTGCCAGCAGCTTGGGCCTGTCCTTCAGCGAGCAGTACTTC. Looking up the rest from reference TRBV5-6 and TRBJ2-7 gives the full variable domain: DAGVTQSPTHLIKTRGQQVTLRCSPKSGHDTVSWYQQALGQGPQFIFQYYEEEERQRGNFPDRFSGHQFPNYSSELNVNALLLGDSALYLCASSLGLSFSEQYFGPGTRLTVT.

This clone was seen a few times. The V gene is TRBV30, the J gene TRBJ1-5, with D unresolved. The V end was cut by 0 bases, the J end by 11 bases, with 11 bases between. The CDR3 covers 12 residues. Germline CDR1 GTSNPN, CDR2 SVGIG (reference sequence). CDR3 protein: CAWSVRGRTQHF. For the CDR3, the DNA is TGTGCCTGGAGTGTACGCGGGCGGACCCAGCATTTT.

The CDR3, as DNA: TGCAGTATTTACACAGATACGCAGTATTTT. This encodes CSIYTDTQYF. The V call is TRBV20-1, the J call TRBJ2-3; unclear D gene. The V end was cut by 8 bases, the J end by 2 bases, with 5 bases between. CDR1 is DFQATT, CDR2 SNEGSKA, per germline (reference sequence). This CDR3 has 10 amino acids.

This rearrangement joins TRBV18 to TRBJ2-2; no definite D call. Germline V gene lookup returns CDR1 KGHSH and CDR2 LQKENI. The CDR3 spans 12 residues. V lost 3 bases and J lost 6, with 5 bases in between. The CDR3 DNA reads TGTGCCAGCTCACCCTCGTCCGGGGAGCTGTTTTTT. This gives the protein CASSPSSGELFF.

V gene TRBV18 combines with J gene TRBJ2-5; tentatively, D is TRBD2 (6 bases). The CDR3 spans 16 residues. CDR1 KGHSH and CDR2 LQKENI come from the germline V gene. Trimming stripped 0 bases from V and 5 bases from J, with 16 bases between. CDR3 sequence reads: CASSPPRGAGSETQYF. The CDR3 DNA sequence: TGTGCCAGCTCACCACCGCGGGGCGCAGGGTCCGAGACCCAGTACTTC.

DNA of the CDR3: TGTGCCAGCAGCGTAGGAGCTAGCAAGGATACGCAGTATTTT. It specifies CASSVGASKDTQYF. The chain combines TRBV9 with TRBJ2-3; D possibly corresponds to TRBD2 (5 bases). Germline loops: CDR1 SGDLS, CDR2 YYNGEE. Trimming took off 0 bases at V and 6 bases at J, with 11 bases between the two ends. There are 14 residues in the CDR3.

The table lists this clone with a count of one. The genes are TRBV18 and TRBJ1-5, with a weak D call TRBD1 (6 bases). Germline CDR1 reads KGHSH; CDR2 reads LQKENI. The CDR3 length is 15 residues. The V end was cut by 5 bases, the J end by 0 bases, with 11 bases between. CDR3 sequence reads: CASSAQGYSNQPQHF. Here the CDR3 DNA reads TGTGCCAGCTCAGCACAGGGATATAGCAATCAGCCCCAGCATTTT.

Note on this clone: No conserved phenylalanine or tryptophan is present at the end of the CDR3, so a read error is the likely explanation. The chain combines TRBV5-1 with TRBJ1-2; D gene ambiguous. V was shortened by 1 base and J by 2 bases, with 6 bases between the two germline ends. The CDR3 contains 13 residues. Germline V gene sequence: CDR1 SGHRS, CDR2 YFSETQ. CDR3 residues: CASSLRWNYGYTL. In DNA form, the CDR3 reads TGCGCCAGCAGCTTGAGATGGAACTATGGCTACACCCTC.

This chain joins TRBV5-4 and TRBJ1-2; weak D call: TRBD1 (5 bases). Germline values: CDR1 SGHNT, CDR2 YYREEE (reference sequence). This CDR3 comprises 13 residues. Trimming took off 0 bases at V and 4 bases at J, with 7 bases between the two ends. DNA for the CDR3: TGTGCCAGCAGCTTGGGCAGGGCCTATGGCTACACCTTC. It is translated as CASSLGRAYGYTF.

Worth noting for this clone: A junction end diverges from the germline sequence, so it may reflect a read error. The V gene is TRBV15, the J gene TRBJ1-1, with a weak D call TRBD1 (5 bases). CDR3 length: 13 amino acids. Germline CDR1 LNHNV, CDR2 YYDKDF (reference sequence). The CDR3 protein is CATSRGGRTEAFF. In nucleotides, the CDR3 is TGTGCCACCAGCAGAGGGGGGAGGACTGAGGCTTTCTTT. Full variable domain (missing parts from reference TRBV15 and TRBJ1-1): DAMVIQNPRYQVTQFGKPVTLSCSQTLNHNVMYWYQQKSSQAPKLLFHYYDKDFNNEADTPDNFQSRRPNTSFCFLDIRSPGLGDTAMYLCATSRGGRTEAFFGQGTRLTVV.

The chain is built from TRBV7-9 and TRBJ2-7; TRBD2 agrees at 14 bases. V trimming: 4 bases; J trimming: 3 bases; junction bases outside the gene matches: 2. Germline CDR1 is SEHNR and CDR2 is FQNEAQ (reference sequence). The CDR3 totals 15 residues. The CDR3 sequence: CASSSGLAGGYEQYF. The CDR3 nucleotides read TGTGCCAGCAGCTCAGGACTAGCGGGGGGCTACGAGCAGTACTTC.

This clone came up a few times. The rearrangement uses TRBV7-9 and TRBJ2-7; D remains ambiguous. V was cut by 8 bases and J by 2 bases, with 13 bases left in between. The CDR3 runs 13 residues. CDR1 and CDR2 from the germline V gene are SEHNR and FQNEAQ (reference sequence). The CDR3 coding sequence is TGTGCCAGCCCGATGACGGAGACCTACGAGCAGTACTTC. It is translated as CASPMTETYEQYF.

The chain has TRBV10-3 and TRBJ2-2; possible D gene TRBD1, 5 bases. The CDR3 totals 16 residues. The V end was cut by 2 bases, the J end by 1 base, with 11 bases between. Per the germline V gene, CDR1 is ENHRY and CDR2 is SYGVKD. The CDR3 is CAISERGGGNTGELFF. CDR3 sequence (DNA): TGTGCCATCAGTGAGAGGGGCGGCGGGAACACCGGGGAGCTGTTTTTT.

This chain links TRBV10-3 with TRBJ2-5; D might be TRBD1 or TRBD2, each matching 5 bases. This CDR3 is built from 12 residues. Trimming removed 7 bases from V and 5 bases from J, with 11 bases in between. The germline V gene has CDR1 ENHRY and CDR2 SYGVKD. The CDR3 nucleotides read TGTGCCATCAATGGGGACGGGGAGACCCAGTACTTC. The encoded protein is CAINGDGETQYF.

The gene calls are TRBV9 and TRBJ2-2, with 7 bases aligning to TRBD1. J lost 2 bases, V lost 2 bases, and 6 bases had no gene match. Germline CDR1 is SGDLS and CDR2 is YYNGEE. The CDR3 is 16 amino acids. The CDR3 region is CASSVMGQLNTGELFF. The CDR3 region has the DNA TGTGCCAGCAGCGTTATGGGACAGCTCAACACCGGGGAGCTGTTTTTT.